The 19 T cell receptor beta chains listed next were all sequenced from one sample in a study of cytotoxic CD8 clonotypes in ibrutinib-treated CLL. The repertoire was sequenced with immunoSEQ multiplex PCR; TCRdb's copy has only in-frame clones and lacks some. Of about 270,000 clones in the sample, less than 85% were seen once. This material consisted of PBMCs, taken at disease progression, from a patient treated with ibrutinib. The receptors were sampled from a human donor with chronic lymphocytic leukemia.

This clone has more than one count but fewer than ten. V gene TRBV18 combines with J gene TRBJ2-7; weak D call: TRBD2 (6 bases). Germline CDR1 reads KGHSH; CDR2 reads LQKENI. The V gene lost 2 bases and the J gene lost 2 bases, with 13 bases spanning the gap. The CDR3 sequence is 15 residues long. In nucleotides, the CDR3 is TGTGCCAGCTCACCATTTGGGGGGATACCCTACGAGCAGTACTTC. The encoded protein is CASSPFGGIPYEQYF.

The chain employs TRBV19 and TRBJ2-7; TRBD2 matches 7 bases. Trimming took 8 bases from V and 2 from J; bases not matched to a gene: 6. Germline CDR1 LNHDA, CDR2 SQIVND (reference sequence). The CDR3 is 13 amino acids. The CDR3 region has the DNA TGTGCCAGTGCCAGGGACTACGCCTACGAGCAGTACTTC. Translation: CASARDYAYEQYF.

The V call is TRBV2, the J call TRBJ2-7; D gene ambiguous. Germline V lookup: CDR1 SNHLY, CDR2 FYNNEI. CDR3 length equals 12 residues. Trimming took off 5 bases at V and 7 bases at J, with 12 bases between the two ends. Here the CDR3 reads CASSQRLFEQYF. CDR3 bases: TGTGCCAGCAGTCAGCGACTTTTTGAGCAGTACTTC.

This clone was picked up many times. The CDR3 protein is CASSFAGELFF. DNA for the CDR3: TGCGCCAGCAGCTTCGCCGGGGAGCTGTTTTTT. This chain uses TRBV5-1 with TRBJ2-2; D call uncertain. The V and J ends lost 2 bases and 6 bases respectively, with 2 bases between them. Looked up from germline, CDR1 is SGHRS and CDR2 is YFSETQ. CDR3 size: 11 residues.

The chain joins TRBV11-2 to TRBJ2-2; D is undetermined. V lost 2 bases and J 0 bases, leaving 13 bases between the germline ends. CDR3 length equals 17 residues. Germline assignment: CDR1 SGHAT and CDR2 FQNNGV. The DNA for the CDR3 is TGTGCCAGCAGCTTAAAAAGACCGTCCGCGAACACCGGGGAGCTGTTTTTT. As protein: CASSLKRPSANTGELFF.

This clone is a singleton in its sample. The gene calls are TRBV15 and TRBJ2-7, with a possible D match to TRBD1 (6 bases). The CDR3 covers 15 residues. Trimming took off 0 bases at V and 5 bases at J, with 14 bases between the two ends. The germline gives CDR1 LNHNV, CDR2 YYDKDF (reference sequence). CDR3 sequence: CATSRERQGIHEQYF. As DNA, the CDR3 is TGTGCCACCAGCAGAGAGCGGCAGGGGATCCACGAGCAGTACTTC.

V and J are TRBV9 and TRBJ1-1; a possible D gene is TRBD1 (5 bases). This CDR3 has 14 amino acids. CDR1 SGDLS and CDR2 YYNGEE come from the germline V gene. V lost 5 bases and J lost 4, with 15 bases in between. The CDR3 bases are TGTGCCAGCAGTCTTCTGACCGGGGGCACTGAAGCTTTCTTT. This gives the protein CASSLLTGGTEAFF.

The CDR3 sequence is CASSLQTADTQYF. CDR3 nucleotide sequence: TGTGCCAGCAGCTTACAGACAGCAGATACGCAGTATTTT. This chain links TRBV7-8 with TRBJ2-3, with D perhaps matching TRBD1 (5 bases). V was trimmed by 2 bases and J by 4 bases, leaving 7 bases between them. CDR3 size: 13 residues. CDR1 and CDR2 (germline): SGHVS, FQNEAQ. The whole variable domain, filled in from reference TRBV7-8 and TRBJ2-3, reads GAGVSQSPRYKVAKRGQDVALRCDPISGHVSLFWYQQALGQGPEFLTYFQNEAQLDKSGLPSDRFFAERPEGSVSTLKIQRTQQEDSAVYLCASSLQTADTQYFGPGTRLTVL.

This clone occurred a few times. The V call is TRBV11-3, the J call TRBJ2-1, with TRBD2 matching over 11 bases. Unmatched junction bases numbered 8, after V lost 5 bases and J lost 8 bases. The CDR3 is 15 residues long. Germline CDR1 SGHNT, CDR2 YENEEA. This CDR3 is CASSTRLAGIDEQFF. In DNA, the CDR3 is TGTGCCAGCAGCACCAGACTAGCGGGAATCGATGAGCAGTTCTTC.

The chain links TRBV7-2 to TRBJ2-1; 11 bases fit TRBD2. The ends lost 4 bases at V and 8 bases at J; junction bases unmatched: 7. This CDR3 has 15 amino acids. Germline V gives CDR1 SGHTA, CDR2 FQGNSA. The CDR3 DNA reads TGTGCCAGCAGCTGGACTAGCGGGCCTTCTGATGAGCAGTTCTTC. Translating it yields CASSWTSGPSDEQFF.

Points on this clone: This sample includes further DNA sequences coding for the same CDR3. The rearrangement uses TRBV9 and TRBJ1-2; D is unclear. The V gene lost 0 bases and the J gene lost 8 bases, with 8 bases spanning the gap. Germline V gene lookup returns CDR1 SGDLS and CDR2 YYNGEE. The CDR3 loop spans 12 amino acids. CDR3 DNA: TGTGCCAGCAGCGTAGAAGGGTACGGCTACACCTTC. Protein product: CASSVEGYGYTF.

The rearrangement uses TRBV5-1 and TRBJ2-7; 7 bases fit TRBD2. This CDR3 has 16 residues. Germline values: CDR1 SGHRS, CDR2 YFSETQ. The J segment lost 4 bases and the V segment lost 4 bases, leaving 14 bases of the junction unmatched. CDR3 sequence (DNA): TGCGCCAGCAGCCTCAAGGGGCGGGAGTGGGCGTACGAGCAGTACTTC. Its protein is CASSLKGREWAYEQYF.

This clone was detected once. The chain couples TRBV6-6 to TRBJ2-3, with 9 bases aligning to TRBD1. The CDR3 covers 14 residues. CDR1 MNHNY and CDR2 SVGAGI come from the germline V gene (reference sequence). V lost 7 bases and J lost 1; bases outside the gene matches: 3. The CDR3 spells CASMTGGRTDTQYF. The CDR3, as DNA: TGTGCCAGCATGACAGGGGGGCGCACAGATACGCAGTATTTT.

The V gene is TRBV2, the J gene TRBJ1-2, with D tentatively TRBD1 (5 bases). CDR1 is SNHLY and CDR2 is FYNNEI in the germline V gene. Trimming pared 4 bases from V and 2 bases from J, leaving 8 bases between. The CDR3 loop spans 13 amino acids. CDR3 coding DNA: TGTGCCAGCAGTGGAGGGGAGAACTATGGCTACACCTTC. Its protein product is CASSGGENYGYTF.

The rearrangement links TRBV5-8 to TRBJ1-4; the D is unclear. V lost 4 bases and J lost 8, with 15 bases in between. Germline V gene sequence: CDR1 SGHTS, CDR2 YDEGEE. The CDR3 runs to 14 residues. CDR3 residues: CASSHLTGREKLFF. The CDR3, as DNA: TGTGCCAGCAGCCATCTCACGGGGAGGGAAAAACTGTTTTTT.

V and J are TRBV28 and TRBJ1-5; D gene unclear. The germline V and J ends were trimmed by 2 bases and 1 base, with 12 bases remaining between them. The germline V gene encodes CDR1 MDHEN and CDR2 SYDVKM. CDR3 length: 16 amino acids. The CDR3 DNA reads as TGTGCCAGCAGTTTAGAGGGCCCGGGAAGCAATCAGCCCCAGCATTTT. Translation gives CASSLEGPGSNQPQHF.

This rearrangement joins TRBV29-1 to TRBJ1-2, with a tentative D call TRBD1 (5 bases). Trimming took off 3 bases at V and 2 bases at J, with 7 bases between the two ends. Per the germline V gene, CDR1 is SQVTM and CDR2 is ANQGSEA. CDR3 size: 12 residues. This chain's CDR3 is CSVDRVNYGYTF. CDR3 in DNA: TGCAGCGTTGACAGGGTAAACTATGGCTACACCTTC.

J is TRBJ1-2 and V is TRBV4-1; D is ambiguous. Germline V lookup: CDR1 MGHRA, CDR2 YSYEKL. Trimming removed 2 bases from V and 4 bases from J, with 8 bases in between. The length of the CDR3 is 13 residues. DNA of the CDR3: TGCGCCAGCAGCCAAACAGTCCTCTATGGCTACACCTTC. The encoded protein is CASSQTVLYGYTF.

This clone showed up just a few times. The CDR3 loop reads CASSGHGGTLYEQYF. The DNA for the CDR3 is TGTGCCAGCAGCGGTCATGGTGGGACCCTCTACGAGCAGTACTTC. The chain carries TRBV7-8 and TRBJ2-7; perhaps D is TRBD1 or TRBD2 (5 bases each). The V end was cut by 5 bases, the J end by 3 bases, with 17 bases between. This CDR3 is built from 15 residues. Germline V gene sequence: CDR1 SGHVS, CDR2 FQNEAQ.